These 30 T cell receptor beta chains originate from one sample sequenced in a study of beta chain features in type 1 diabetes. Expressed TCRB transcripts were sequenced because the entire RNA isolate underwent reverse transcription. Profiled with immunoSEQ multiplex PCR; TCRdb holds only in-frame clones, not every one. The profile covers some 410,000 clones, with 9.5% to 12% appearing a single time and approximately 0.05% taken by the ten largest. The material sequenced was naive CD4+ T cells from blood. Receptors originate from a woman in her late teens or twenties in good health.

In its sample, this clone was seen a few times. The gene calls are TRBV6-5 and TRBJ2-7, with 8 bases aligning to TRBD2. The CDR3 extends over 15 amino acids. Germline V lookup: CDR1 MNHEY, CDR2 SVGAGI. The J segment lost 2 bases and the V segment lost 7 bases, leaving 10 bases of the junction unmatched. The CDR3 nucleotides read TGTGCCAGCAAAGACTGGGGTAGCGGGACCTACGAGCAGTACTTC. This translates into CASKDWGSGTYEQYF.

The chain is built from TRBV6-5 and TRBJ2-5; D not resolved. The V end was cut by 10 bases, the J end by 4 bases, with 16 bases between. Germline values: CDR1 MNHEY, CDR2 SVGAGI. CDR3 length equals 13 residues. The CDR3 protein is CATLSGIGETQYF. The CDR3 nucleotides read TGTGCCACCTTGAGTGGTATTGGAGAGACCCAGTACTTC.

This clone was observed a few times. The CDR3 DNA reads TGTGCCAGCAGCCCTAGCTTTCGCACCGGGGAGCTGTTTTTT. This sequence encodes CASSPSFRTGELFF. The V and J genes are TRBV13 and TRBJ2-2; possible D gene TRBD2, 5 bases. CDR1 and CDR2 (germline): PRHDT, FYEKMQ (reference sequence). The length of the CDR3 is 14 residues. Between the trimmed V and J ends, which lost 5 bases and 4 bases, there was a span of 11 bases.

With regard to this clone: Other nucleotide sequences in the sample specify the same CDR3. The chain employs TRBV5-1 and TRBJ2-3; TRBD1 agrees at 7 bases. The CDR3 loop spans 14 amino acids. The V gene's germline CDR1 is SGHRS and CDR2 YFSETQ. The junction had 6 bases not matched to a gene; V was cut back by 2 bases and J by 6 bases. The CDR3 bases are TGCGCCAGCAGCTTAGGACAGGCCCAGGATACGCAGTATTTT. This sequence encodes CASSLGQAQDTQYF.

The chain links TRBV21-1 to TRBJ1-1. TRBV21-1 is deemed a pseudogene. The CDR3 has 13 residues. Here the CDR3 reads CASSKGGCTEAFF. The CDR3 nucleotides read TGTGCCAGCAGCAAGGGGGGTTGCACTGAAGCTTTCTTT.

In its sample, this clone was seen a few times. This chain links TRBV2 with TRBJ2-5, with D possibly matching TRBD1 (5 bases). CDR1 and CDR2 (germline): SNHLY, FYNNEI. The V end was cut by 6 bases, the J end by 4 bases, with 12 bases between. The CDR3 has 13 amino acids. In nucleotides, the CDR3 is TGTGCCAGCAGGAATCAGGGTCCAGAGACCCAGTACTTC. It translates to CASRNQGPETQYF.

This chain uses TRBV14 with TRBJ2-1, with a tentative D call TRBD2 (5 bases). This CDR3 region has 13 residues. Germline CDR1 is SGHDN and CDR2 is FVKESK. V gave up 3 bases and J gave up 12 bases, with 15 bases separating them. This chain's CDR3 is CASSQFVAGGQFF. CDR3 bases: TGTGCCAGCAGCCAGTTTGTCGCAGGAGGGCAGTTCTTC.

This chain uses TRBV6-5 with TRBJ2-4; the D gene is possibly TRBD2 (5 bases). V lost 9 bases, J lost 0 bases, and 15 bases lay in between. The CDR3 totals 15 residues. CDR1 is MNHEY, CDR2 SVGAGI, per germline. The CDR3 spells CASRRTRTAKNIQYF. The CDR3 DNA follows: TGTGCCAGTCGGAGAACTAGGACAGCCAAAAACATTCAGTACTTC.

The chain recombines TRBV4-2 with TRBJ2-3; D not certain. Per the germline V gene, CDR1 is LGHNA and CDR2 is YNFKEQ. The CDR3 is 14 residues long. The V gene lost 3 bases and the J gene lost 2 bases, with 9 bases spanning the gap. CDR3 loop: CASSQPQNTDTQYF. CDR3 nucleotides: TGTGCCAGCAGCCAGCCACAGAACACAGATACGCAGTATTTT.

A note on this clone: Distinct nucleotide sequences in the sample also encode this CDR3. The chain links TRBV5-1 to TRBJ1-5; TRBD1 might be the D (6 bases). Between the trimmed V and J ends, which lost 0 bases and 4 bases, there was a span of 8 bases. Germline CDR1 reads SGHRS; CDR2 reads YFSETQ. The CDR3 runs to 14 residues. CDR3 loop: CASSLEGGNQPQHF. The CDR3, as DNA: TGCGCCAGCAGCTTGGAAGGGGGTAATCAGCCCCAGCATTTT. The whole variable domain, filled in from reference TRBV5-1 and TRBJ1-5, reads KAGVTQTPRYLIKTRGQQVTLSCSPISGHRSVSWYQQTPGQGLQFLFEYFSETQRNKGNFPGRFSGRQFSNSRSEMNVSTLELGDSALYLCASSLEGGNQPQHFGDGTRLSIL.

This clone was seen a few times. This sequence joins TRBV5-1 and TRBJ2-1; D may be TRBD1 or TRBD2 (5 bases each). Germline-derived CDR1 and CDR2 are SGHRS and YFSETQ. The CDR3 runs 14 residues. V lost 2 bases to trimming and J lost 11 bases, with 17 bases between them. The CDR3 DNA reads TGCGCCAGCAGCTTAGGTGATGGGGGTTACAAGCAGTTCTTC. It yields the protein CASSLGDGGYKQFF.

A few counts support this clone. The chain joins TRBV7-9 to TRBJ2-1, with 13 bases lining up with TRBD2. The V segment lost 5 bases and the J segment 7 bases; nucleotides outside the gene matches: 5. CDR1 SEHNR and CDR2 FQNEAQ come from the germline V gene (reference sequence). The CDR3 consists of 15 residues. CDR3 sequence reads: CASSGTSGTVNEQFF. The CDR3 region has the DNA TGTGCCAGCAGCGGGACTAGCGGGACTGTGAATGAGCAGTTCTTC.

This clone was counted only a few times. V usage is TRBV9 and J usage is TRBJ2-7; 12 bases match TRBD1. CDR3 size: 19 residues. The germline V gene encodes CDR1 SGDLS and CDR2 YYNGEE. V dropped 0 bases and J dropped 2; count of bases not matched to a gene: 12. CDR3 in amino acids: CASSVEGTGGRRIPYEQYV. CDR3 nucleotide sequence: TGTGCCAGCAGCGTAGAAGGGACAGGGGGCCGCAGGATTCCCTACGAGCAGTACGTC.

This clone occurred a few times. The chain links TRBV5-1 to TRBJ2-3, with 8 bases that match TRBD1. Germline V gives CDR1 SGHRS, CDR2 YFSETQ. V lost 4 bases to trimming and J lost 0 bases; unmatched junction nucleotides: 7. The CDR3 is made up of 16 amino acids. The CDR3 bases are TGCGCCAGCAGCCCGAATGGACAGGGTAGCACAGATACGCAGTATTTT. Its protein product is CASSPNGQGSTDTQYF.

This clone was detected a few times. The genes are TRBV28 and TRBJ2-1, with 13 bases identical to TRBD2. CDR3 length: 16 amino acids. CDR1 is MDHEN and CDR2 is SYDVKM in the germline V gene. V was clipped by 4 bases and J by 3 bases; unmatched bases: 3. The CDR3 sequence is CASSSGTSGVYNEQFF. The CDR3 bases are TGTGCCAGCAGTTCGGGGACTAGCGGGGTCTACAATGAGCAGTTCTTC.

This clone was detected many times. V and J are TRBV30 and TRBJ2-2, with D maybe TRBD2 (5 bases). Germline CDR1 and CDR2: GTSNPN and SVGIG (reference sequence). The CDR3 totals 15 residues. Trimming removed 4 bases at V and 1 base at J, with 13 bases between. The DNA of the CDR3 is TGTGCCTGGATGTTCCGGGGAGTGAACACCGGGGAGCTGTTTTTT. It yields the protein CAWMFRGVNTGELFF.

This clone has just a few counts. The CDR3 here is CASSQEASSGELFF. The CDR3 bases are TGTGCCAGCAGCCAAGAGGCGAGCTCCGGGGAGCTGTTTTTT. This chain uses TRBV4-2 with TRBJ2-2; D is unclear. Germline V lookup: CDR1 LGHNA, CDR2 YNFKEQ. Trimming removed 0 bases at V and 6 bases at J, with 8 bases between. This CDR3 has 14 amino acids.

This clone was detected a few times. The chain is built from TRBV9 and TRBJ2-1; 12 nucleotides agree with TRBD2. V shed 2 bases, J shed 6 bases, and the junction held 6 bases outside the gene matches. The CDR3 spans 16 residues. The germline V gene encodes CDR1 SGDLS and CDR2 YYNGEE. The CDR3 spells CASSVLAGGSFNEQFF. In DNA, the CDR3 is TGTGCCAGCAGCGTTCTAGCGGGAGGGTCGTTCAATGAGCAGTTCTTC. Based on the CDR3 plus reference TRBV9 and TRBJ2-1, the full variable domain is DSGVTQTPKHLITATGQRVTLRCSPRSGDLSVYWYQQSLDQGLQFLIQYYNGEERAKGNILERFSAQQFPDLHSELNLSSLELGDSALYFCASSVLAGGSFNEQFFGPGTRLTVL.

This clone was recorded a few times. The rearrangement links TRBV18 to TRBJ2-5; D is unclear. The CDR3 runs 12 residues. Trimming stripped 4 bases from V and 4 bases from J, with 7 bases between. Germline V gene data show CDR1 as KGHSH and CDR2 as LQKENI. Here the CDR3 DNA reads TGTGCCAGCTCACTGACGGGAGAGACCCAGTACTTC. Residues: CASSLTGETQYF. The full variable domain, rest sourced from reference TRBV18 and TRBJ2-5, is NAGVMQNPRHLVRRRGQEARLRCSPMKGHSHVYWYRQLPEEGLKFMVYLQKENIIDESGMPKERFSAEFPKEGPSILRIQQVVRGDSAAYFCASSLTGETQYFGPGTRLLVL.

The rearrangement uses TRBV7-2 and TRBJ2-7; 9 bases are shared with TRBD2. The V gene's germline CDR1 is SGHTA and CDR2 FQGNSA. Germline trimming cut 1 base from V and 3 bases from J; bases unmatched to any gene: 7. CDR3 size: 16 residues. CDR3 protein: CASSLDPSGVRYEQYV. The CDR3, as DNA: TGTGCCAGCAGCTTAGATCCTAGCGGGGTGCGCTACGAGCAGTACGTC.

This clone showed up just a few times. The V call is TRBV7-8, the J call TRBJ1-2; D remains ambiguous. Per germline, CDR1 SGHVS and CDR2 FQNEAQ. Trimming took off 1 base at V and 4 bases at J, with 13 bases between the two ends. This CDR3 has 15 amino acids. The DNA for the CDR3 is TGTGCCAGCAGCTTAGACGGCGGCAGTCTCTATGGCTACACCTTC. It is translated as CASSLDGGSLYGYTF.

V usage is TRBV19 and J usage is TRBJ2-1; TRBD1 aligns across 8 bases. The CDR3 runs 14 residues. Per germline, CDR1 LNHDA and CDR2 SQIVND (reference sequence). Trimming removed 5 bases from V and 2 bases from J; junction bases left unmatched: 2. CDR3 sequence (DNA): TGTGCCAGTAGTGCGGACAGGGCCTACAATGAGCAGTTCTTC. Translation gives CASSADRAYNEQFF.

CDR3 coding DNA: TGTGCCAGCAGCCCAACAAACCATGATCAGCCCCAGCATTTT. Translated, it gives CASSPTNHDQPQHF. This chain joins TRBV16 and TRBJ1-5; D gene unclear. Germline assignment: CDR1 KGHSY and CDR2 FQNENV. The CDR3 is 14 residues long. The V gene lost 4 bases and the J gene lost 5 bases, with 12 bases spanning the gap.

A few counts support this clone. The V call is TRBV30, the J call TRBJ2-5; TRBD1 matches at 8 bases. V lost 5 bases to trimming and J lost 5 bases; unmatched junction nucleotides: 4. This CDR3 has 12 amino acids. CDR1 and CDR2 from the germline V gene are GTSNPN and SVGIG (reference sequence). CDR3 protein: CAWDRGVETQYF. In DNA form, the CDR3 reads TGTGCCTGGGACAGGGGAGTTGAGACCCAGTACTTC. Full variable domain (missing parts from reference TRBV30 and TRBJ2-5): SQTIHQWPATLVQPVGSPLSLECTVEGTSNPNLYWYRQAAGRGLQLLFYSVGIGQISSEVPQNLSASRPQDRQFILSSKKLLLSDSGFYLCAWDRGVETQYFGPGTRLLVL.

Concerning this clone: Given a much more abundant clone one base away, this may be a read error. The chain has TRBV7-2 and TRBJ2-5; D is undetermined. V was clipped by 1 base and J by 5 bases, with 2 bases between them. The germline gives CDR1 SGHTA, CDR2 FQGNSA. The CDR3 loop spans 11 amino acids. The CDR3 loop is CASSLDETQYF. The CDR3 DNA is TGTGCCAGCAGCTTAGATGAGACCCAGTACTTC.

This clone turned up a few times. The rearrangement uses TRBV28 and TRBJ1-6; no clear D gene. The CDR3 loop spans 13 amino acids. Trimming pared 2 bases from V and 10 bases from J, leaving 9 bases between. Per the germline V gene, CDR1 is MDHEN and CDR2 is SYDVKM. CDR3 bases: TGTGCCAGCAGTTTAAGCCGAGGGTCACCCCTCCACTTT. It yields the protein CASSLSRGSPLHF. The whole variable domain, filled in from reference TRBV28 and TRBJ1-6, reads DVKVTQSSRYLVKRTGEKVFLECVQDMDHENMFWYRQDPGLGLRLIYFSYDVKMKEKGDIPEGYSVSREKKERFSLILESASTNQTSMYLCASSLSRGSPLHFGNGTRLTVT.

In its sample, this clone was seen many times. The chain recombines TRBV29-1 with TRBJ1-2; D not certain. Looked up from germline, CDR1 is SQVTM and CDR2 is ANQGSEA. The CDR3 runs to 15 residues. Trimming stripped 6 bases from V and 0 bases from J, with 17 bases between. CDR3: CSVDGGVNPNYGYTF. As DNA, the CDR3 is TGCAGCGTAGATGGCGGGGTCAACCCTAACTATGGCTACACCTTC.

The chain has TRBV6-6 and TRBJ2-3; D uncertain. Deletions cut 6 bases from V and 3 bases from J, with 13 bases between. This CDR3 comprises 14 residues. The germline V gene encodes CDR1 MNHNY and CDR2 SVGAGI (reference sequence). The CDR3 spells CASSPNVRTDTQYF. In nucleotides, the CDR3 is TGTGCCAGCAGCCCGAACGTGAGGACAGATACGCAGTATTTT.

The V call is TRBV7-2, the J call TRBJ2-1; D not resolved. V dropped 6 bases and J dropped 7 bases, with 13 bases sitting between them. Germline values: CDR1 SGHTA, CDR2 FQGNSA. This CDR3 has 13 residues. In DNA, the CDR3 is TGTGCCAGCAGTCTGGGCCCTAGAAATGAGCAGTTCTTC. Translated, it gives CASSLGPRNEQFF.

This clone was found a few times. The chain links TRBV25-1 to TRBJ2-2, with D perhaps matching TRBD2 (5 bases). The V and J ends lost 3 bases and 6 bases respectively, with 14 bases between them. Germline CDR1 MGHDK, CDR2 SYGVNS. The CDR3 contains 15 residues. The CDR3 nucleotides are TGTGCCAGCAGTGACTTGAGGGCGGAGGCCGGGGAGCTGTTTTTT. It specifies CASSDLRAEAGELFF.